A single sample gave rise to the 18 T cell receptor beta chains below, sequenced in a study of CD8 T cells in Susac syndrome. The RNA input was roughly 0.45 to 1 ug, and it was reverse transcribed with random hexamers. From the immunoSEQ multiplex PCR reads, TCRdb called clonotypes with MiXCR, one entry per CDR3 protein. The sample has more than 70,000 distinct CDR3 sequences; 80% to 95% are singletons. Material: CD8+ T cells from PBMCs. The receptors come from a human donor in good health.

The J gene is TRBJ2-5, the V gene TRBV7-9, with no clear D. The CDR3 spans 14 residues. In germline, CDR1 is SEHNR, CDR2 FQNEAQ (reference sequence). V was shortened by 4 bases and J by 2 bases, with 11 bases between the two germline ends. Here the CDR3 DNA reads TGTGCCAGCAGCTGGAAGACACTACAAGAGACCCAGTACTTC. Translated, it gives CASSWKTLQETQYF.

This clonotype was picked up one time. CDR3 sequence: CAREGRAEAFF. The CDR3 DNA is TGTGCCAGAGAGGGGCGGGCTGAAGCTTTCTTT. The chain carries TRBV19 and TRBJ1-1; D may be TRBD1 (5 bases). V lost 9 bases to trimming and J lost 6 bases, with 11 bases between them. Germline values: CDR1 LNHDA, CDR2 SQIVND (reference sequence). The CDR3 is 11 residues long.

The CDR3 coding sequence is TGTGCCAGCAGTATCCTAGGGGGTGAGCAGTTCTTC. This sequence encodes CASSILGGEQFF. The chain links TRBV27 to TRBJ2-1; TRBD1 might be the D (6 bases). CDR1 and CDR2 (germline): MNHEY, SMNVEV (reference sequence). CDR3 size: 12 residues. V was shortened by 5 bases and J by 9 bases, with 11 bases between the two germline ends.

The V call is TRBV30, the J call TRBJ2-1; D remains ambiguous. CDR3 size: 13 residues. V lost 0 bases to trimming and J lost 5 bases, with 8 bases between them. Germline lookup yields CDR1 GTSNPN and CDR2 SVGIG (reference sequence). CDR3 sequence (DNA): TGTGCCTGGAGTGTCGGTGTTAACAATGAGCAGTTCTTC. Protein: CAWSVGVNNEQFF.

This clonotype was seen once. The chain links TRBV3-1 to TRBJ2-7; 9 nucleotides agree with TRBD1. V lost 5 bases and J lost 3; bases outside the gene matches: 5. CDR1 and CDR2 from the germline V gene are LGHDT and YNNKEL (reference sequence). This CDR3 spans 14 amino acids. The CDR3 region has the DNA TGTGCCAGCAGCAAAGGGACAGGGAACTACGAGCAGTACTTC. Encoded protein: CASSKGTGNYEQYF.

This clonotype was counted a single time. This rearrangement joins TRBV6-1 to TRBJ1-5; D not certain. Between the trimmed V and J ends, which lost 7 bases and 0 bases, there was a span of 7 bases. Germline CDR1 and CDR2: MNHNS and SASEGT. The CDR3 has 13 amino acids. Written as DNA, the CDR3 is TGTGCCAGCAAATCGACTAGCAATCAGCCCCAGCATTTT. Encoded protein: CASKSTSNQPQHF.

This clonotype was detected once. This chain joins TRBV5-1 and TRBJ1-1; D may be TRBD1 (6 bases). V shed 0 bases and J shed 2 bases, with 11 bases lying between them. Germline V lookup: CDR1 SGHRS, CDR2 YFSETQ. This CDR3 is 15 amino acids long. CDR3 protein: CASSLGQGLNTEAFF. In DNA form, the CDR3 reads TGCGCCAGCAGCTTGGGCCAGGGGCTTAACACTGAAGCTTTCTTT.

The CDR3 region is CASSLARGFYGYTF. CDR3 bases: TGCGCCAGCAGCTTGGCGAGGGGATTCTATGGCTACACCTTC. The chain carries TRBV5-1 and TRBJ1-2, with a tentative D call TRBD1 (5 bases). This CDR3 spans 14 amino acids. Germline V gene data show CDR1 as SGHRS and CDR2 as YFSETQ. V dropped 0 bases and J dropped 4 bases, with 10 bases sitting between them.

This clonotype has just one count. The chain couples TRBV19 to TRBJ2-7; either TRBD1 or TRBD2 may supply D (6 bases each). The V gene's germline CDR1 is LNHDA and CDR2 SQIVND (reference sequence). Trimming left V 3 bases short and J 7 bases short, with 19 bases between. This CDR3 has 15 amino acids. As DNA, the CDR3 is TGTGCCAGTAGTATCGGGTCGGGGGCAGGCGGTGAGCAGTACTTC. Translating gives CASSIGSGAGGEQYF.

A remark on this clonotype: Its ends do not fully match the called genes, so a read error is possible. This chain uses TRBV2 with TRBJ2-3; 12 bases agree with TRBD2. The CDR3 length is 17 residues. Germline CDR1 and CDR2: SNHLY and FYNNEI. The CDR3 DNA follows: TGTGCCAGCAGTGCGACTAGCGGGGGCCTAATCACAGATACGCGGTATTTT. Protein product: CASSATSGGLITDTRYF.

CDR3 region: CASSQGDRDEQFF. The CDR3, as DNA: TGCGCCAGCAGCCAGGGAGATCGGGATGAGCAGTTCTTC. This sequence joins TRBV4-1 and TRBJ2-1; weak D call: TRBD2 (5 bases). The V end lost 3 bases, the J end lost 8 bases, and 11 bases lay between the germline ends. Germline V CDR1 and CDR2: MGHRA, YSYEKL. CDR3 size: 13 residues.

This chain joins TRBV27 and TRBJ1-5; 10 bases match TRBD1. CDR1 and CDR2 (germline): MNHEY, SMNVEV (reference sequence). J gave up 6 bases and V 5 bases, and 4 bases lay outside the gene matches. The CDR3 consists of 14 residues. The DNA of the CDR3 is TGTGCCAGCAGTCGGGACAGGGGAAGTCAGCCCCAGCATTTT. Translation: CASSRDRGSQPQHF.

The rearrangement links TRBV14 to TRBJ1-1; D may be TRBD1 (6 bases). Trimming removed 0 bases from V and 3 bases from J, with 11 bases in between. This CDR3 contains 15 residues. Germline loops: CDR1 SGHDN, CDR2 FVKESK. The CDR3 region is CASSQDRGRDTEAFF. The CDR3 region has the DNA TGTGCCAGCAGCCAAGATCGGGGGCGTGACACTGAAGCTTTCTTT.

This clonotype came up once. The chain employs TRBV20-1 and TRBJ2-7; 8 bases align to TRBD1. In germline, CDR1 is DFQATT, CDR2 SNEGSKA (reference sequence). The V segment lost 3 bases and the J segment 5 bases; nucleotides outside the gene matches: 12. The CDR3 has 15 amino acids. The CDR3 coding sequence is TGCAGTGCTAGTCCCTGGACAGGGAATCTCGACGAGCAGTACTTC. This translates into CSASPWTGNLDEQYF.

As DNA, the CDR3 is TGTGCCAGCAGTTTATCCCGGGGTCATGGCGTTAGCTATGGCTACACCTTC. This encodes CASSLSRGHGVSYGYTF. The rearrangement links TRBV27 to TRBJ1-2; D is undetermined. The germline V gene has CDR1 MNHEY and CDR2 SMNVEV (reference sequence). The CDR3 has 17 residues. The V and J ends lost 0 bases and 4 bases respectively, with 18 bases between them.

To note about this clonotype: One end of the junction does not line up with germline, which may come from a read error. The rearrangement joins TRBV15 to TRBJ2-7, with D perhaps assigned TRBD1 or TRBD2 (5 bases each). CDR1 and CDR2 from the germline V gene are LNHNV and YYDKDF (reference sequence). This CDR3 has 11 amino acids. The chain's CDR3 is CATSRGVEQYF. The DNA for the CDR3 is TGTGCCACCAGCAGGGGGGTCGAGCAATACTTC.

This clonotype is medium-sized within its sample. The CDR3 sequence is CASSSGTAYEQYF. CDR3 DNA: TGTGCCAGCAGCTCAGGGACAGCCTACGAGCAGTACTTC. V and J are TRBV13 and TRBJ2-7, with 7 bases that match TRBD1. V lost 4 bases and J lost 2; bases outside the gene matches: 2. The CDR3 consists of 13 residues. Germline CDR1 is PRHDT and CDR2 is FYEKMQ (reference sequence).

The J gene is TRBJ2-7, the V gene TRBV29-1, with TRBD2 as a possible D gene (6 bases). The V end was cut by 4 bases, the J end by 2 bases, with 12 bases between. The CDR3 covers 13 residues. The V gene's germline CDR1 is SQVTM and CDR2 ANQGSEA. The CDR3 nucleotides are TGCAGCGTTGGAGGGACTGCCCCCTACGAGCAGTACTTC. As protein: CSVGGTAPYEQYF.